This TCR beta chain originates from a study of radiotherapy plus CTLA-4 blockade in lung cancer. Across the whole study: Objective responses were documented in 15% to 20% of patients, with disease control in roughly 31%. Study-wide points: Interferon-beta and early blood T cell clone dynamics reportedly predicted response best. In blood, after radiotherapy plus ipilimumab, tumor-derived TCR clones expanded.

Here immunoSEQ multiplex PCR was the method, and the copy in TCRdb shows in-frame clones only, minus some. The data hold roughly 50,000 clones, with less than 90% observed a single time. This CDR3 region has 13 residues. Germline V gene lookup returns CDR1 LNHDA and CDR2 SQIVND (reference sequence). Trimming cost V 5 bases and J 12 bases; bases outside gene matches: 13. This clone was seen a single time. The antigen is unknown. Chemo-refractory metastatic non-small-cell lung cancer patients were treated with focal radiation plus CTLA-4 blockade with ipilimumab. The clonotype was recovered from a human donor with non-small cell lung cancer that progressed on radiotherapy plus ipilimumab. Some clones in this sample may be carry-over from other donors' samples. The sequencing here drew on peripheral blood, taken from a patient treated with radiotherapy plus ipilimumab. The chain links TRBV19 to TRBJ2-7, with 7 bases matching TRBD1. CDR3 amino acids: CASSDRDRIYRYF. CDR3 in DNA: TGTGCCAGTAGTGACCGGGACAGAATTTATCGGTACTTC. Combining the CDR3 with reference TRBV19 and TRBJ2-7 gives the whole variable domain DGGITQSPKYLFRKEGQNVTLSCEQNLNHDAMYWYRQDPGQGLRLIYYSQIVNDFQKGDIAEGYSVSREKKESFPLTVTSAQKNPTAFYLCASSDRDRIYRYFGPGTRLTVT.